This passage covers 26 T cell receptor beta chains from one sample sequenced in a study of CD8 T cells in Susac syndrome. RNA in amounts of about 0.45 to 1 ug was reverse transcribed with random hexamers. TCRdb passed the immunoSEQ multiplex PCR reads through MiXCR, listing each CDR3 protein once. The data contain 75,000 to 80,000 distinct CDR3 sequences, roughly 95% of them singletons. Material: CD8+ T cells from PBMCs. Receptors originate from a human donor with Susac syndrome.

The V call is TRBV7-9, the J call TRBJ2-2, with D unclear. This CDR3 comprises 15 residues. Germline V gene lookup returns CDR1 SEHNR and CDR2 FQNEAQ (reference sequence). Trimming shortened V by 6 bases and J by 0 bases, and 11 bases separated the two germline ends. The CDR3 region is CASSSTDPNTGELFF. The CDR3 coding sequence is TGTGCCAGCAGTTCTACAGATCCGAACACCGGGGAGCTGTTTTTT.

The V call is TRBV5-6, the J call TRBJ1-2; TRBD1 aligns across 7 bases. Losses at the gene ends were 3 bases for V and 1 base for J; bases not matched to a gene: 9. The germline V gene has CDR1 SGHDT and CDR2 YYEEEE. This CDR3 has 16 residues. CDR3 nucleotides: TGTGCCAGCAGCTCCGGGACAGTTTATTTTAACTATGGCTACACCTTC. Translation gives CASSSGTVYFNYGYTF.

The chain uses TRBV7-9 and TRBJ2-1, with unresolved D. This CDR3 has 17 amino acids. The germline CDR1 and CDR2 sequences are SEHNR and FQNEAQ (reference sequence). Trimming pared 1 base from V and 2 bases from J, leaving 15 bases between. CDR3 sequence reads: CASSLGGSHKTYNEQFF. Here the CDR3 DNA reads TGTGCCAGCAGCTTAGGCGGCTCTCACAAAACCTACAATGAGCAGTTCTTC. The whole variable domain, filled in from reference TRBV7-9 and TRBJ2-1, reads DTGVSQNPRHKITKRGQNVTFRCDPISEHNRLYWYRQTLGQGPEFLTYFQNEAQLEKSRLLSDRFSAERPKGSFSTLEIQRTEQGDSAMYLCASSLGGSHKTYNEQFFGPGTRLTVL.

The rearrangement uses TRBV7-9 and TRBJ2-2; a weak D match, TRBD1 (5 bases). Trimming removed 5 bases at V and 4 bases at J, with 11 bases between. Germline assignment: CDR1 SEHNR and CDR2 FQNEAQ (reference sequence). The CDR3 runs 14 residues. CDR3 sequence (DNA): TGTGCCAGCAGCACCCCAGGGCTCACCGGGGAGCTGTTTTTT. Translated, it gives CASSTPGLTGELFF.

J is TRBJ2-7 and V is TRBV7-6; a weak D match, TRBD2 (6 bases). This CDR3 region has 15 residues. The germline gives CDR1 SGHVS, CDR2 FNYEAQ. V was cut by 1 base and J by 1 base, with 11 bases left in between. Written as DNA, the CDR3 is TGTGCCAGCAGCTTAGAGGGAGGAGATTCCTACGAGCAGTACTTC. Amino acid sequence: CASSLEGGDSYEQYF.

This clonotype was detected only once. This chain joins TRBV27 and TRBJ2-7, with D maybe TRBD2 (6 bases). CDR3 size: 16 residues. The germline V and J ends were trimmed by 6 bases and 0 bases, with 18 bases remaining between them. Germline CDR1 reads MNHEY; CDR2 reads SMNVEV (reference sequence). CDR3 amino acids: CASSLYRSGSSYEQYF. CDR3 bases: TGTGCCAGCAGCCTATACCGGTCCGGGAGCTCCTACGAGCAGTACTTC.

V is TRBV7-9 and J is TRBJ2-4; 8 nucleotides match TRBD1. Germline trimming cut 5 bases from V and 0 bases from J; bases unmatched to any gene: 12. Germline V CDR1 and CDR2: SEHNR, FQNEAQ (reference sequence). This CDR3 has 18 amino acids. In nucleotides, the CDR3 is TGTGCCAGCAGCCCCGGCCCCGGGACAGGCCAAGCCAAAAACATTCAGTACTTC. It codes for CASSPGPGTGQAKNIQYF. Using reference TRBV7-9 and TRBJ2-4 for the parts outside the CDR3, the full variable domain is DTGVSQNPRHKITKRGQNVTFRCDPISEHNRLYWYRQTLGQGPEFLTYFQNEAQLEKSRLLSDRFSAERPKGSFSTLEIQRTEQGDSAMYLCASSPGPGTGQAKNIQYFGAGTRLSVL.

In its sample, this clonotype was seen once. J is TRBJ2-7 and V is TRBV20-1; D unclear. CDR1 and CDR2 from the germline V gene are DFQATT and SNEGSKA (reference sequence). The V end lost 0 bases, the J end lost 2 bases, and 14 bases lay between the germline ends. There are 15 residues in the CDR3. The DNA of the CDR3 is TGCAGTGCTAGAGATCAGAAGGCGGAAACCTACGAGCAGTACTTC. This codes for CSARDQKAETYEQYF.

This clonotype has just one count. The chain is built from TRBV12-3 or TRBV12-4 and TRBJ2-3; TRBD2 matches 9 bases. CDR3 length: 16 residues. Trimming cost V 3 bases and J 2 bases; bases outside gene matches: 6. CDR3 bases: TGTGCCAGCAGTTTGTACGCGGGGGGGGCCACAGATACGCAGTATTTT. Translated, it gives CASSLYAGGATDTQYF.

This rearrangement joins TRBV5-1 to TRBJ2-7; no firm D call. V was pared by 5 bases and J by 1 base, with 10 bases between. Germline V lookup: CDR1 SGHRS, CDR2 YFSETQ. CDR3 length equals 13 residues. CDR3: CASRLDGSYEQYF. DNA of the CDR3: TGCGCCAGCAGATTAGACGGGTCCTACGAGCAGTACTTC.

The chain has TRBV4-1 and TRBJ1-2; D not certain. There are 13 residues in the CDR3. Deletions cut 8 bases from V and 0 bases from J, with 10 bases between. CDR1 is MGHRA, CDR2 YSYEKL, per germline. The CDR3: CASSGPPNYGYTF. CDR3 coding DNA: TGCGCCAGCTCTGGGCCCCCTAACTATGGCTACACCTTC.

This rearrangement joins TRBV27 to TRBJ1-3, with D hard to call. From germline, CDR1 is MNHEY and CDR2 SMNVEV (reference sequence). Trimming took off 2 bases at V and 4 bases at J, with 9 bases between the two ends. The CDR3 length is 14 residues. CDR3 sequence: CASSLAGYGNTIYF. The DNA of the CDR3 is TGTGCCAGCAGTTTAGCCGGGTACGGAAACACCATATATTTT.

The chain carries TRBV7-6 and TRBJ2-5; TRBD1 or TRBD2 may be the D gene (6 bases each). V dropped 1 base and J dropped 4 bases, with 10 bases sitting between them. This CDR3 region has 14 residues. CDR1 is SGHVS, CDR2 FNYEAQ, per germline. In DNA form, the CDR3 reads TGTGCCAGCAGCTTAGAGGGGGGCCCAGAGACCCAGTACTTC. This sequence encodes CASSLEGGPETQYF.

The chain joins TRBV6-5 to TRBJ2-2; tentative D call: TRBD1 (6 bases). V was cut by 5 bases and J by 6 bases, with 10 bases left in between. CDR1 MNHEY and CDR2 SVGAGI come from the germline V gene. The CDR3 covers 13 residues. CDR3 nucleotides: TGTGCCAGCAGTCTACAGGGCCCCGGGGAGCTGTTTTTT. This translates into CASSLQGPGELFF.

J is TRBJ2-1 and V is TRBV20-1; maybe TRBD2 (5 bases). This CDR3 spans 17 amino acids. CDR1 and CDR2 from the germline V gene are DFQATT and SNEGSKA (reference sequence). Trimming shortened V by 0 bases and J by 0 bases, and 15 bases separated the two germline ends. The CDR3 reads CSARDRGERFSYNEQFF. DNA for the CDR3: TGCAGTGCTAGAGATCGTGGAGAGCGGTTCTCCTACAATGAGCAGTTCTTC.

The chain is built from TRBV6-5 and TRBJ2-7, with D perhaps TRBD2 (7 bases). This CDR3 comprises 14 residues. CDR1 is MNHEY and CDR2 is SVGAGI in the germline V gene. Trimming took off 1 base at V and 7 bases at J, with 14 bases between the two ends. The CDR3 reads CASSYLGGASEQYF. The DNA of the CDR3 is TGTGCCAGCAGTTACTTAGGGGGGGCGAGTGAGCAGTACTTC.

V and J are TRBV6-1 and TRBJ2-7, with no clear D. The germline V gene encodes CDR1 MNHNS and CDR2 SASEGT. The V and J ends lost 4 bases and 2 bases respectively, with 15 bases between them. The CDR3 totals 15 residues. The CDR3 sequence: CASSGTIRSTYEQYF. The CDR3, as DNA: TGTGCCAGCAGTGGGACGATTCGCTCCACCTACGAGCAGTACTTC.

CDR3 coding DNA: TGCAGCGTCCAGACGGGCCTGTCCTACGAGCAGTACTTC. Translation: CSVQTGLSYEQYF. The chain is built from TRBV29-1 and TRBJ2-7; no clear D. This CDR3 has 13 residues. CDR1 and CDR2 (germline): SQVTM, ANQGSEA. Trimming took 6 bases from V and 1 from J, leaving 13 bases between them.

This chain joins TRBV7-6 and TRBJ2-5; 13 nucleotides match TRBD2. The CDR3 totals 15 residues. Per the germline V gene, CDR1 is SGHVS and CDR2 is FNYEAQ. The ends lost 4 bases at V and 5 bases at J; junction bases unmatched: 4. The CDR3 DNA reads TGTGCCAGCAGCTCGGGACTAGCGGGGAGGGAGACCCAGTACTTC. It encodes CASSSGLAGRETQYF.

The rearrangement links TRBV19 to TRBJ1-5, with a tentative D call TRBD1 (5 bases). CDR1 is LNHDA and CDR2 is SQIVND in the germline V gene (reference sequence). V lost 7 bases and J 0 bases, leaving 10 bases between the germline ends. The CDR3 contains 14 residues. CDR3 DNA sequence: TGTGCCAGTAAACAGGCCAATAGCAATCAGCCCCAGCATTTT. It encodes CASKQANSNQPQHF. Based on the CDR3 plus reference TRBV19 and TRBJ1-5, the full variable domain is DGGITQSPKYLFRKEGQNVTLSCEQNLNHDAMYWYRQDPGQGLRLIYYSQIVNDFQKGDIAEGYSVSREKKESFPLTVTSAQKNPTAFYLCASKQANSNQPQHFGDGTRLSIL.

V and J are TRBV24-1 and TRBJ2-2; D possibly corresponds to TRBD2 (5 bases). The CDR3 contains 16 residues. V was pared by 4 bases and J by 2 bases, with 13 bases between. The germline V gene encodes CDR1 KGHDR and CDR2 SFDVKD. The CDR3 is CATSDPDFSNTGELFF. The CDR3 nucleotides read TGTGCCACCAGTGACCCGGACTTCTCTAACACCGGGGAGCTGTTTTTT.

This chain connects TRBV12-3 or TRBV12-4 to TRBJ1-1; 8 bases agree with TRBD1. This CDR3 has 15 amino acids. The V gene end was trimmed by 5 bases and the J gene end by 5 bases; junction bases not matched to a gene: 10. CDR3 DNA: TGTGCCAGCAGTGACAGGGGCGGAGGAATGACTGAAGCTTTCTTT. This gives the protein CASSDRGGGMTEAFF.

CDR3 coding DNA: TGCGCCAGCAGCCTGGACGGCTCCCACTACGAGCAGTACTTC. Protein product: CASSLDGSHYEQYF. The gene calls are TRBV5-1 and TRBJ2-7; no clear D. This CDR3 spans 14 amino acids. Germline CDR1 and CDR2: SGHRS and YFSETQ. The V end was cut by 4 bases, the J end by 3 bases, with 14 bases between. Together with reference TRBV5-1 and TRBJ2-7, the CDR3 gives the full variable domain: KAGVTQTPRYLIKTRGQQVTLSCSPISGHRSVSWYQQTPGQGLQFLFEYFSETQRNKGNFPGRFSGRQFSNSRSEMNVSTLELGDSALYLCASSLDGSHYEQYFGPGTRLTVT.

V usage is TRBV10-3 and J usage is TRBJ2-3; 8 bases agree with TRBD1. With V trimmed by 4 bases and J by 2 bases, 5 bases remained unmatched. Germline CDR1 is ENHRY and CDR2 is SYGVKD. There are 15 residues in the CDR3. The CDR3: CAISATGVFTDTQYF. CDR3 sequence (DNA): TGTGCCATCAGTGCGACAGGGGTATTCACAGATACGCAGTATTTT.

This chain links TRBV20-1 with TRBJ2-7; the D gene is possibly TRBD1 (5 bases). V gave up 6 bases and J gave up 3 bases, with 21 bases separating them. CDR3 length equals 15 residues. Germline loops: CDR1 DFQATT, CDR2 SNEGSKA (reference sequence). CDR3 loop: CSAQNLQAPFYEQYF. The CDR3 nucleotides read TGCAGTGCCCAGAATTTACAGGCCCCATTCTACGAGCAGTACTTC.

V usage is TRBV7-9 and J usage is TRBJ2-5; D might be TRBD1 or TRBD2, each matching 5 bases. Trimming left V 2 bases short and J 3 bases short, with 22 bases between. Germline values: CDR1 SEHNR, CDR2 FQNEAQ (reference sequence). This CDR3 region has 18 residues. Here the CDR3 reads CASSLYVRGRPVEETQYF. The DNA of the CDR3 is TGTGCCAGCAGCTTATATGTCCGGGGCAGACCAGTCGAAGAGACCCAGTACTTC. The entire variable domain, with the rest obtained from reference TRBV7-9 and TRBJ2-5, is as follows: DTGVSQNPRHKITKRGQNVTFRCDPISEHNRLYWYRQTLGQGPEFLTYFQNEAQLEKSRLLSDRFSAERPKGSFSTLEIQRTEQGDSAMYLCASSLYVRGRPVEETQYFGPGTRLLVL.